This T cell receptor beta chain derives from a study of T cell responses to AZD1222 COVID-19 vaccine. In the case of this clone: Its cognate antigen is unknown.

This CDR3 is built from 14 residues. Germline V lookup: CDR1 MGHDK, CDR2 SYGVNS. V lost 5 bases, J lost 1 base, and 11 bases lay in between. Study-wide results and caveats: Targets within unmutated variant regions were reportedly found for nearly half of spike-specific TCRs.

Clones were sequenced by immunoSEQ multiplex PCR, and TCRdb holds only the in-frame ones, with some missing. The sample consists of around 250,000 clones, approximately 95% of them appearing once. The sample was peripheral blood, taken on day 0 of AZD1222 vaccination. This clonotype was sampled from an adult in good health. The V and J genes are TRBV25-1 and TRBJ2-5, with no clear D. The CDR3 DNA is TGTGCCAGCAGTCGATGGGCCTCCCAAGAGACCCAGTACTTC. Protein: CASSRWASQETQYF.